The TCR beta chain described here comes from a study of patients and donors after allogeneic stem cell transplantation. This clonotype was seen a few times. V lost 8 bases to trimming and J lost 4 bases, with 23 bases between them. The CDR3 spans 16 residues. TCRdb passed the RT-PCR reads through MiXCR, listing each CDR3 protein once. This sample has fewer than 500,000 distinct CDR3 sequences; 16% occur once, and the top ten carry roughly 7%. The sequenced material came from blood, either unsorted or a sorted T cell fraction (not recorded which). The TCR was taken from a human donor who was either an allogeneic HSCT recipient or a stem cell or donor lymphocyte infusion donor (not recorded which). It is not recorded whose cells these are; they may come from a transplant donor. This sequence joins TRBV12-3 or TRBV12-4 and TRBJ1-2; TRBD1 might be the D (5 bases). CDR3 sequence reads: CASDYDGTRKAYGYTF. CDR3 coding DNA: TGTGCCAGCGACTATGATGGGACTCGCAAGGCCTATGGCTACACCTTC.